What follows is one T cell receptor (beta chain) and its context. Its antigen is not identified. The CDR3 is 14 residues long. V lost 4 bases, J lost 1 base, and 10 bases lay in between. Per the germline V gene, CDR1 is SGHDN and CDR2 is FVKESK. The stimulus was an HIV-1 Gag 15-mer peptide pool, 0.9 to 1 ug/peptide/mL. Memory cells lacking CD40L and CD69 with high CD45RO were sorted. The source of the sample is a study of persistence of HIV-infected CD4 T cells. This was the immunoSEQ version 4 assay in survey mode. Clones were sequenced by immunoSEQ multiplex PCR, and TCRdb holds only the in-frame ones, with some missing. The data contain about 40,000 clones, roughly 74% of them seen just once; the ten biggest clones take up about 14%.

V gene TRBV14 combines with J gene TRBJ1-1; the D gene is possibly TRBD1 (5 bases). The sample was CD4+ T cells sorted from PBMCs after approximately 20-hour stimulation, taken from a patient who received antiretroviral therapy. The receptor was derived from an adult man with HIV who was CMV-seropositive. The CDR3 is CASSRRQRNTEAFF. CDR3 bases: TGTGCCAGCAGCCGACGACAGAGGAACACTGAAGCTTTCTTT.